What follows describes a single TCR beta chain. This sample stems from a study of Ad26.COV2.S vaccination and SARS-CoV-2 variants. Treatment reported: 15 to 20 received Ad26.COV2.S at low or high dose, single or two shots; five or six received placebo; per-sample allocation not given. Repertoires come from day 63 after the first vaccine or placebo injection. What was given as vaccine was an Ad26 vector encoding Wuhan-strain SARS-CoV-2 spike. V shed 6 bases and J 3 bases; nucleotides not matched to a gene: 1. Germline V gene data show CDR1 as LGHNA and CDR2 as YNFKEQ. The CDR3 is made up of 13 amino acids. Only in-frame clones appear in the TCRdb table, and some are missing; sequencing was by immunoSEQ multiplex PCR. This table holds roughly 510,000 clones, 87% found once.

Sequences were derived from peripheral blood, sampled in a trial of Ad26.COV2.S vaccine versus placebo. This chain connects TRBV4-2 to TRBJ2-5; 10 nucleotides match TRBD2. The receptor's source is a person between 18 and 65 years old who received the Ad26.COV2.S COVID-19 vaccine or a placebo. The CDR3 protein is CASRGLAEETQYF. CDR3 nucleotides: TGTGCCAGCAGAGGACTAGCGGAAGAGACCCAGTACTTC.